The sequence of this TCR beta chain was determined in a study of blood T cells in healthy people across ages. Study-level background: Template switching caught about one barcoded beta molecule for each two T cells.

Overall study findings and caveats: When one million T cells were used, diversity estimates were thought to be underestimates.

Combining a sample-barcoded 5' primer with a J-beta primer mix, a second PCR ran for about 7 to 11 cycles. MiXCR was run by TCRdb on the 5' RACE reads, yielding one entry per CDR3 protein. The table lists some 900,000 distinct CDR3 sequences, roughly 43% of them singletons, with 13% in the top ten. They isolated at least 6 million PBMCs from each sample. The trim removed 3 bases at V and 0 bases at J, leaving 2 bases unmatched. Germline V gene data show CDR1 as KGHDR and CDR2 as SFDVKD. This CDR3 region has 16 residues. Turning to this clonotype: Its antigen is unidentified.

The specimen was blood. The clonotype comes from a man aged 25-45 years in good health. The rearrangement joins TRBV24-1 to TRBJ2-1; 9 nucleotides agree with TRBD2. The CDR3 nucleotides are TGTGCCACCAGTGATCCTAGCGGGGACTCCTACAATGAGCAGTTCTTC. Amino acid sequence: CATSDPSGDSYNEQFF.